The 8 T cell receptor delta chains given below trace back to one sample, sequenced in a study of gamma-delta T cells after stem cell transplantation. TCRdb re-processed the RT-PCR reads using CATT. The repertoire consists of around 1,200 delta-chain clones, with over 15% occurring once and the leading ten covering roughly 30%. The material sequenced was gamma-delta T cells. The origin of the receptors is a human donor. It is not recorded whose cells these are; they may come from a transplant donor.

By proportion, this clone is medium-sized (0.01 to 0.1%). The CDR3, as DNA: TGTGCTCTTGGGTCGTCCTGGGGGCCGCGTAACACCGATAAACTCATCTTT. It yields the protein CALGSSWGPRNTDKLIF. The rearrangement joins TRDV1 to TRDJ1, with 7 positions matching TRDD3. This CDR3 has 17 residues. The V segment lost 5 bases and the J segment 0 bases; nucleotides outside the gene matches: 12. Germline V gene sequence: CDR1 TSWWSYY, CDR2 QGS.

In its sample, this clone is hyperexpanded. Within the sample, other DNA sequences also encode this same CDR3. V and J are TRDV2 and TRDJ1, with 11 positions matching TRDD3. The CDR3 extends over 14 amino acids. The germline V gene encodes CDR1 GEAIGNYY and CDR2 EKD. Trimming took 5 bases from V and 9 from J; bases not matched to a gene: 10. CDR3 nucleotides: TGTGCCTGTGTCGAACTGGGGGATAAGTCGGAACTCATCTTT. Its protein is CACVELGDKSELIF.

Concerning this clone: A much more abundant neighbour one base away suggests this may be a read error. The chain couples TRDV1 to TRDJ2, with 9 bases fitting TRDD3. The CDR3 covers 27 residues. Looked up from germline, CDR1 is TSWWSYY and CDR2 is QGS. CDR3 sequence reads: CALGRAAIIPTGDTPTMFGSLTAQPFF. The CDR3 bases are TGTGCTCTTGGGAGAGCCGCCATCATTCCTACAGGGGATACGCCGACCATGTTCGGATCCTTGACAGCACAACCCTTCTTT.

Points on this clone: A single base separates this from a much larger clone, so it may be a read error. The chain links TRDV1 to TRDJ1; D may be TRDD2 or TRDD3 (6 bases each). Trimming shortened V by 3 bases and J by 0 bases, and 35 bases separated the two germline ends. The germline V gene has CDR1 TSWWSYY and CDR2 QGS. The CDR3 loop spans 23 amino acids. This CDR3 is CALGDPFRLPHGGDARYTDKLIF. The CDR3 region has the DNA TGTGCTCTTGGGGACCCATTTCGTCTTCCTCACGGTGGGGATGCACGGTACACCGATAAACTCATCTTT.

This clone is categorized as medium-sized. V is TRDV2 and J is TRDJ3; the match to TRDD3 covers 9 bases. This CDR3 has 22 amino acids. Germline loops: CDR1 GEAIGNYY, CDR2 EKD. J lost 0 bases, V lost 0 bases, and 14 bases had no gene match. The DNA for the CDR3 is TGTGCCTGTGACACCGTCAGCGTACTGGGGGAGTCGAGCTCCTGGGACACCCGACAGATGTTTTTC. This encodes CACDTVSVLGESSSWDTRQMFF.

This clone counts as medium-sized. This chain joins TRDV1 and TRDJ1, with 10 bases that match TRDD3. This CDR3 region has 25 residues. Per the germline V gene, CDR1 is TSWWSYY and CDR2 is QGS. V lost 0 bases, J lost 0 bases, and 28 bases stayed unmatched. The CDR3 sequence: CALGELAPWGLIGGYTLAYTDKLIF. The CDR3 DNA reads TGTGCTCTTGGGGAACTAGCACCGTGGGGCTTGATTGGGGGATACACCTTAGCATACACCGATAAACTCATCTTT.

By share of the sample, this clone is hyperexpanded. Other nucleotide sequences from this sample produce the same CDR3. The rearrangement joins TRDV2 to TRDJ3; 9 nucleotides align to TRDD3. This CDR3 spans 21 amino acids. Unmatched junction bases numbered 13, after V lost 0 bases and J lost 2 bases. Germline loops: CDR1 GEAIGNYY, CDR2 EKD. DNA of the CDR3: TGTGCCTGTGACACCGAAGCTTATGGGGGATATCGCCCCTGGGACACCCGACAGATGTTTTTC. Translation: CACDTEAYGGYRPWDTRQMFF.

This clone is medium-sized in the sample. In DNA, the CDR3 is TGTGCCTGTGAGCCCCTTGGGGGATACGCGTATCAGGTAGGAAACGGGACCGATAAACTCATCTTT. Its translation: CACEPLGGYAYQVGNGTDKLIF. The rearrangement joins TRDV2 to TRDJ1; 11 bases line up with TRDD3. This CDR3 comprises 22 residues. V was pared by 4 bases and J by 2 bases, with 26 bases of the junction left unmatched. CDR1 and CDR2 from the germline V gene are GEAIGNYY and EKD.